This T cell receptor (beta chain) was retrieved from a study of PD-L1 blockade in urothelial cancer. Only in-frame clones appear in the TCRdb table, and some are missing; sequencing was by immunoSEQ multiplex PCR. Of 70,000 or so clones detected, 75% to 90% appear once; the ten largest clones hold 3.5% to 5%. Time point given: pretreatment peripheral blood. This clone was counted only a few times. Germline V lookup: CDR1 LGHNA, CDR2 YNFKEQ. The CDR3 is 17 residues long. After removal of 4 bases from V and 5 bases from J, the junction contained 12 bases not matched to a gene. The V gene is TRBV4-2, the J gene TRBJ2-1; 9 nucleotides agree with TRBD2. The sample consisted of PBMCs, taken around atezolizumab (anti-PD-L1) treatment. This clonotype originated in a man between 65 and 85 years old with urothelial cancer. The CDR3 sequence: CASSRGEAGGPNNEQFF. In DNA, the CDR3 is TGTGCCAGCAGCCGTGGTGAGGCGGGAGGGCCGAACAATGAGCAGTTCTTC.